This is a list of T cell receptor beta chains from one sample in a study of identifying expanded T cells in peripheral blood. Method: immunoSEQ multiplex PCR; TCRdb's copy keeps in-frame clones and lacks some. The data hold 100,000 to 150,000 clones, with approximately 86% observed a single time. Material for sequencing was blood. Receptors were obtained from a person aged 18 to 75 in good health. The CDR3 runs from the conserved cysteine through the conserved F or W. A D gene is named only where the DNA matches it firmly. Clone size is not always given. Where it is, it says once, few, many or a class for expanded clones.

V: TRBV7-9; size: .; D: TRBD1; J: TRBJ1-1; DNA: TGTGCCAGCACCCGGGACAGGGTGAACACTGAAGCTTTCTTT; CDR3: CASTRDRVNTEAFF
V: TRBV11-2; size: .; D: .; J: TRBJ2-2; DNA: TGTGCCAGCAGCTTAGCACCGAACACCGGGGAGCTGTTTTTT; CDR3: CASSLAPNTGELFF
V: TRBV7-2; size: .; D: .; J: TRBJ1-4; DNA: TGTGCCAGCAGCTTGGGGGGAGGTAATGAAAAACTGTTTTTT; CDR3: CASSLGGGNEKLFF
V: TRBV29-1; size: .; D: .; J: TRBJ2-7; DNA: TGCAGCGCGTTACAGGGAGCCTCCTACGAGCAGTACTTC; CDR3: CSALQGASYEQYF
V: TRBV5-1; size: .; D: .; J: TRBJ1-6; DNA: TGCGCCAGCAGCAGAAAGGAGTTGTCCTATAATTCACCCCTCCACTTT; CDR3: CASSRKELSYNSPLHF
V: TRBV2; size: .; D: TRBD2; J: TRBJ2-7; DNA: TGTGCCAGCAGGAGACTAGCGGTCAAGAGCTCCTACGAGCAGTACTTC; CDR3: CASRRLAVKSSYEQYF
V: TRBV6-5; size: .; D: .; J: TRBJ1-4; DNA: TGTGCCAGCAGTTACGGAAGGGGAGGAACTAATGAAAAACTGTTTTTT; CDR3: CASSYGRGGTNEKLFF
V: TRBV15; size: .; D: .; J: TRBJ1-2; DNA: TGTGCCACCAGCGGGAAGACAGGACTTCCAAACTATGGCTACACCTTC; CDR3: CATSGKTGLPNYGYTF
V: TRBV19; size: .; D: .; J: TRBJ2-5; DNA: TGTGCCAGTGGAACAGGTAATCAAGAGACCCAGTACTTC; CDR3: CASGTGNQETQYF
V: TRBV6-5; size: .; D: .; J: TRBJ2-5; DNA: TGTGCCAGCAGTTACCAAGAGACCCAGTACTTC; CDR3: CASSYQETQYF
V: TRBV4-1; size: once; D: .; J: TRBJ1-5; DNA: TGCGCCAGCAGCCAAGATGTAGGGAATCAGCCCCAGCATTTT; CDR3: CASSQDVGNQPQHF
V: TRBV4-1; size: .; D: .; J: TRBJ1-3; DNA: TGCGCCAGCAGCCAAGATACGAGACAGACAAATTACGGTGGAAACACCATATATTTT; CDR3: CASSQDTRQTNYGGNTIYF
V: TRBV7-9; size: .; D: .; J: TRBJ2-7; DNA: TGTGCCAGCAGCTTACAACAAGGGTACAGCGAGCAGTACTTC; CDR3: CASSLQQGYSEQYF
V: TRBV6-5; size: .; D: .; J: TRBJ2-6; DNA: TGTGCCAGCAGTTACTATAGGGCCTCTGGGGCCAACGTCCTGACTTTC; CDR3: CASSYYRASGANVLTF
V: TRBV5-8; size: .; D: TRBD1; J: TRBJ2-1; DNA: TGTGCCAGCAGCTCCGGGCGACAGGGGTACGGCAATGAGCAGTTCTTC; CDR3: CASSSGRQGYGNEQFF
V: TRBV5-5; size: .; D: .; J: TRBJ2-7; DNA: TGTGCCAGCAGCTTGGCCTTGGAGAAGCGTTCCTACGAGCAGTACTTC; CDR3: CASSLALEKRSYEQYF
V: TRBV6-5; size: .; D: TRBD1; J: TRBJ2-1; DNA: TGTGCCAGCAGAGGGACAGGGAACAATGAGCAGTTCTTC; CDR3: CASRGTGNNEQFF
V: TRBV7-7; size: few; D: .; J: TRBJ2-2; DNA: TGTGCCAGCAGCTTACAAAGCGGGACAAACACCGGGGAGCTGTTTTTT; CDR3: CASSLQSGTNTGELFF
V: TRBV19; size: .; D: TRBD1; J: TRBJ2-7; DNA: TGTGCCAGTAATGGACAGGGGAGCTCCTACGAGCAGTACTTC; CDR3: CASNGQGSSYEQYF
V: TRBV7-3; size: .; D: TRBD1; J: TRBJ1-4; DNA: TGTGCCAGCAGCTTAAGCGGGACAGGGACTGAAAAACTGTTTTTT; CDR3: CASSLSGTGTEKLFF
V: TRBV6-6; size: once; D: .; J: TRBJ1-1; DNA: TGTGCCAGCACCGGGAGGGCAGAGAACACTGAAGCTTTCTTT; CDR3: CASTGRAENTEAFF
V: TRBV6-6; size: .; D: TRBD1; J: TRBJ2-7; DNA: TGTGCCAGCAGTTACTATGGACAGGGGTACGAGCAGTACTTC; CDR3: CASSYYGQGYEQYF
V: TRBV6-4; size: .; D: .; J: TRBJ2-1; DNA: TGTGCCAGCAGTGACGCGGGATCTTCCAATGAGCAGTTCTTC; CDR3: CASSDAGSSNEQFF
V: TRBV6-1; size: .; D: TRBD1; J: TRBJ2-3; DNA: TGTGCCAGCAAACGTCCGACAGGGGCAGATACGCAGTATTTT; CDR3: CASKRPTGADTQYF
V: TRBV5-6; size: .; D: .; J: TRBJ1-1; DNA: TGTGCCAGCAGCTGGGGTAGTACTAACACTGAAGCTTTCTTT; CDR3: CASSWGSTNTEAFF
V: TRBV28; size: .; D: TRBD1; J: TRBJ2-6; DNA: TGTGCCAGCAGATCCGGGACAGAGTACTCTGGGGCCAACGTCCTGACTTTC; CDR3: CASRSGTEYSGANVLTF
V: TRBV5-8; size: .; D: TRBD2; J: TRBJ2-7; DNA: TGTGCCAGCAGCCCGGGAGGGAAAGGGAAAACCTACGAGCAGTACTTC; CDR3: CASSPGGKGKTYEQYF
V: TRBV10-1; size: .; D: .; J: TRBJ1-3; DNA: TGCGCCAGGGGGGCCTCTGGAAACACCATATATTTT; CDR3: CARGASGNTIYF
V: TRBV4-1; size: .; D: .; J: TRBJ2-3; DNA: TGCGCCAGCAGCCAGCAGGGTAGCACAGATACGCAGTATTTT; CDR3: CASSQQGSTDTQYF
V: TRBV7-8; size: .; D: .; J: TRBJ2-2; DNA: TGTGCCAGCAGCTTTCTATTAAGTAGGGAGCTGTTTTTT; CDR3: CASSFLLSRELFF
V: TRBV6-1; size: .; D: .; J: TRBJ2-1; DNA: TGTGCCAGCAGTGAAGGGGGGGCTTTGGGATACAATGAGCAGTTCTTC; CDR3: CASSEGGALGYNEQFF
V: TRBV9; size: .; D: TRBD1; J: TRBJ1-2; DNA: TGTGCCAGCAGCGTAACAGGGGGGATTTCGGAGGGCTACACCTTC; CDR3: CASSVTGGISEGYTF
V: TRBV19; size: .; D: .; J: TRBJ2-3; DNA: TGTGCCAGTAGTGTTACGGCGAGCACAGATACGCAGTATTTT; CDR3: CASSVTASTDTQYF
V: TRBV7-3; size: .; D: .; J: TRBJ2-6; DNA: TGTGCCAGCAGGCAGGGCTCCGGGGCCAACGTCCTGACTTTC; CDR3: CASRQGSGANVLTF
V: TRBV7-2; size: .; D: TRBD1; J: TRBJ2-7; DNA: TGTGCCAGCAGCTCCCGGGACAGGGGGGTATACTTC; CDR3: CASSSRDRGVYF
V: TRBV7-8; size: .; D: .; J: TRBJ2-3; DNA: TGTGCCAGCAGCTTAGCTGGCTCTAGCACAGATACGCAGTATTTT; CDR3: CASSLAGSSTDTQYF
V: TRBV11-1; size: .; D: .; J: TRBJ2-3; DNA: TGTGCCAGCAGCCCACGATCCGCAGATACGCAGTATTTT; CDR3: CASSPRSADTQYF
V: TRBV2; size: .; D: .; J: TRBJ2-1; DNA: TGTGCCAGCAGTGTTCCCCCCGGGGGAAGCTCCTACAATGAGCAGTTCTTC; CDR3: CASSVPPGGSSYNEQFF
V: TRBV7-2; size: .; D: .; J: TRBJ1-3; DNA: TGTGCCAGCAGCTTAATGGGGGCGTCTGGAAACACCATATATTTT; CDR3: CASSLMGASGNTIYF
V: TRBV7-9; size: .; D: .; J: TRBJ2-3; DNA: TGTGCCAGTACCCGAGGAGGAGATACGCAGTATTTT; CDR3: CASTRGGDTQYF
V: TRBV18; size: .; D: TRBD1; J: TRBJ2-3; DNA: TGTGCCAGCTCCCCCCGGCGGACAGGAAGTTACACAGATACGCAGTATTTT; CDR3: CASSPRRTGSYTDTQYF
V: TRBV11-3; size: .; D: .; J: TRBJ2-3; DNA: TGTGCCAGCAGCCCTAGGTGGGGAACAGATACGCAGTATTTT; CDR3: CASSPRWGTDTQYF
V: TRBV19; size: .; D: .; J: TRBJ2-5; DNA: TGTGCCAGTAGGAACCAGGCTGGGGAGACCCAGTACTTC; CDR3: CASRNQAGETQYF
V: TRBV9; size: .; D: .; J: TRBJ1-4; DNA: TGTGCCAGCAGCGTAGACCGGTCCGGGAGGGGACTGTTTTTT; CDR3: CASSVDRSGRGLFF
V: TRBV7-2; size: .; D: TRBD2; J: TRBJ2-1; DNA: TGTGCCAGCAGCTTAGGCGGGAGGGCGTGGAATGAGCAGTTCTTC; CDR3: CASSLGGRAWNEQFF
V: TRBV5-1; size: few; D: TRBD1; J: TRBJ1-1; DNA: TGCGCCAGCAGCCATTTCACAGGGGGTGAAGCTTTCTTT; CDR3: CASSHFTGGEAFF